Shown below are 16 T cell receptor beta chains from a single sample sequenced in a study of cytomegalovirus exposure and HLA in healthy donors. The PCR was carried out with 60 Vbeta primers and 13 Jbeta primers. Assay used: immunoSEQ multiplex PCR; TCRdb lists only in-frame clones, some missing. The sample yields 150,000 to 200,000 clones, 76% seen once. Sequencing input: PBMCs. These receptors were collected from a woman aged 30 to 39 in good health and CMV-seropositive.

This clone has a handful of counts. The chain has TRBV18 and TRBJ1-5, with TRBD1 as a possible D gene (6 bases). This CDR3 region has 16 residues. Between the trimmed V and J ends, which lost 6 bases and 0 bases, there was a span of 15 bases. Germline V lookup: CDR1 KGHSH, CDR2 LQKENI. CDR3: CASSLGRTDSNQPQHF. The CDR3 nucleotides are TGTGCCAGCTCCCTAGGAAGGACAGATAGCAATCAGCCCCAGCATTTT.

V is TRBV27 and J is TRBJ1-6; TRBD1 matches 7 bases. Per germline, CDR1 MNHEY and CDR2 SMNVEV (reference sequence). V trimming: 6 bases; J trimming: 8 bases; junction bases outside the gene matches: 7. There are 14 residues in the CDR3. In DNA form, the CDR3 reads TGTGCCAGCAGCCCTGACAGGGAATATTCACCCCTCCACTTT. It yields the protein CASSPDREYSPLHF.

The CDR3 protein is CSHSGQGETQYF. The CDR3 nucleotides read TGCAGCCACTCGGGACAGGGGGAGACCCAGTACTTC. The V call is TRBV29-1, the J call TRBJ2-5; the match to TRBD1 covers 10 bases. Germline assignment: CDR1 SQVTM and CDR2 ANQGSEA. The CDR3 extends over 12 amino acids. V dropped 8 bases and J dropped 5; count of bases not matched to a gene: 5.

The chain has TRBV6-1 and TRBJ1-5; D is perhaps TRBD1 (6 bases). This CDR3 spans 15 amino acids. Looked up from germline, CDR1 is MNHNS and CDR2 is SASEGT. V gave up 7 bases and J gave up 8 bases, with 21 bases separating them. The CDR3 region has the DNA TGTGCCAGCACCCATATGACAGGTTCAAAAGAGCCCCAGCATTTT. Translating gives CASTHMTGSKEPQHF.

As to this clone: An end of the junction differs from the germline gene, which may be a read error. The chain uses TRBV5-4 and TRBJ2-6; perhaps TRBD1 as D (6 bases). The CDR3 extends over 16 amino acids. Germline CDR1 is SGHNT and CDR2 is YYREEE (reference sequence). CDR3 nucleotide sequence: TGTGCCAGCAGCATTACACAGGGAACTGGGGCCAACGGCCTGACTTTC. This translates into CASSITQGTGANGLTF.

This rearrangement joins TRBV9 to TRBJ1-2; TRBD1 agrees at 11 bases. Germline CDR1 reads SGDLS; CDR2 reads YYNGEE. This CDR3 spans 17 amino acids. Trimming took 4 bases from V and 8 from J; bases not matched to a gene: 16. DNA of the CDR3: TGTGCCAGCAGCCACCGGGGCGGACAGGGGGCGAGCTGGGGCTACACCTTC. Translating it yields CASSHRGGQGASWGYTF. The full variable domain, in which reference TRBV9 and TRBJ1-2 provide the parts outside the CDR3, is DSGVTQTPKHLITATGQRVTLRCSPRSGDLSVYWYQQSLDQGLQFLIQYYNGEERAKGNILERFSAQQFPDLHSELNLSSLELGDSALYFCASSHRGGQGASWGYTFGSGTRLTVV.

DNA of the CDR3: TGCGCCAGCAGCGGTCAAGGGGGCGATCAGCCCCAGCATTTT. Translated: CASSGQGGDQPQHF. The rearrangement links TRBV5-1 to TRBJ1-5, with TRBD1 matching over 7 bases. Germline values: CDR1 SGHRS, CDR2 YFSETQ. V shed 4 bases, J shed 5 bases, and the junction held 6 bases outside the gene matches. This CDR3 contains 14 residues.

The V and J genes are TRBV5-1 and TRBJ2-7; D uncertain. Trimming pared 4 bases from V and 7 bases from J, leaving 15 bases between. CDR1 is SGHRS, CDR2 YFSETQ, per germline. This CDR3 contains 13 residues. CDR3 protein: CASSPTGGWEQYF. For the CDR3, the DNA is TGCGCCAGCAGCCCCACGGGTGGTTGGGAGCAGTACTTC.

This clone has a handful of counts. CDR3 coding DNA: TGTGCCAGCTCACCCGGGACAGGGGTCAACTATGGCTACACCTTC. The encoded protein is CASSPGTGVNYGYTF. The chain has TRBV18 and TRBJ1-2; 10 bases fit TRBD1. There are 15 residues in the CDR3. The germline gives CDR1 KGHSH, CDR2 LQKENI. V lost 3 bases and J lost 2; bases outside the gene matches: 3.

For this clone: The junction and the germline gene differ at one end; a read error may be behind it. The chain is built from TRBV6-1 and TRBJ1-2; 9 bases fit TRBD1. Germline values: CDR1 MNHNS, CDR2 SASEGT. The CDR3 sequence is 17 residues long. The CDR3 DNA reads TGTGCCAGCACTGAATGGGCGACAGGGGGGGCTAACTATGGCTACACCTTC. Encoded protein: CASTEWATGGANYGYTF.

In nucleotides, the CDR3 is TGCGCCAGCAGCTCTACAGGGACCTACGAGCAGTACTTC. It specifies CASSSTGTYEQYF. V usage is TRBV5-1 and J usage is TRBJ2-7; tentative D call: TRBD1 (6 bases). Germline V gene data show CDR1 as SGHRS and CDR2 as YFSETQ. This CDR3 has 13 amino acids. Trimming shortened V by 3 bases and J by 2 bases, and 9 bases separated the two germline ends.

The CDR3 loop reads CASSPGTGANVLTF. CDR3 sequence (DNA): TGCGCCAGCAGCCCAGGTACCGGGGCCAACGTCCTGACTTTC. V gene TRBV5-1 combines with J gene TRBJ2-6; no definite D call. Germline CDR1 SGHRS, CDR2 YFSETQ. The CDR3 runs 14 residues. The germline V and J ends were trimmed by 4 bases and 4 bases, with 9 bases remaining between them.

About this clone: The CDR3 end shows no conserved phenylalanine or tryptophan, and so a read error is likely. The chain has TRBV28 and TRBJ1-5; TRBD1 might be the D (5 bases). Trimming removed 9 bases from V and 2 bases from J, with 14 bases in between. Germline CDR1 reads MDHEN; CDR2 reads SYDVKM. CDR3 size: 14 residues. Here the CDR3 reads CASRGPGGNQPQHL. CDR3 bases: TGTGCCAGTAGGGGCCCAGGCGGCAATCAGCCCCAGCATCTT.

The V and J genes are TRBV6-6 and TRBJ1-6; a weak D match, TRBD1 (5 bases). CDR3 length: 14 amino acids. The germline V and J ends were trimmed by 7 bases and 8 bases, with 15 bases remaining between them. CDR1 is MNHNY, CDR2 SVGAGI, per germline (reference sequence). CDR3 sequence reads: CASTQAFPDSPLHF. CDR3 coding DNA: TGTGCCAGCACACAGGCGTTTCCGGATTCACCCCTCCACTTT.

The gene calls are TRBV11-3 and TRBJ2-1; 9 bases are a match to TRBD1. The V segment lost 5 bases and the J segment 8 bases; nucleotides outside the gene matches: 10. This CDR3 has 15 amino acids. Germline lookup yields CDR1 SGHNT and CDR2 YENEEA. The CDR3, as DNA: TGTGCCAGCAGCCTCGGACAGGGGATCGGCGATGAGCAGTTCTTC. Amino acid sequence: CASSLGQGIGDEQFF.

The chain combines TRBV5-5 with TRBJ1-4, with 7 positions matching TRBD1. The CDR3 has 15 residues. V lost 2 bases to trimming and J lost 7 bases; unmatched junction nucleotides: 8. Looked up from germline, CDR1 is SGHKS and CDR2 is YYEKEE (reference sequence). The CDR3 bases are TGTGCCAGCAGCTTCCAAGAAAACAGGGGTGAAAAACTGTTTTTT. Translating it yields CASSFQENRGEKLFF.